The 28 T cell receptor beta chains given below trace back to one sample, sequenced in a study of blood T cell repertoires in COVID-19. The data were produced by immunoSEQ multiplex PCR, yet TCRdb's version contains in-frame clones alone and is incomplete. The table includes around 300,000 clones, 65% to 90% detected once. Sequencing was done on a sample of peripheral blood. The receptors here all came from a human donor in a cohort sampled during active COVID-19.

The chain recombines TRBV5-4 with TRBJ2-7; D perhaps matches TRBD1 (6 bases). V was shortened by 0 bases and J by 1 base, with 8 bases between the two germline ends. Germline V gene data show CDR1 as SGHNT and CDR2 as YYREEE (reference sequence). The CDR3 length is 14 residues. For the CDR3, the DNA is TGTGCCAGCAGCTTGGTAGGACAGTCCTACGAGCAGTACTTC. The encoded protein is CASSLVGQSYEQYF.

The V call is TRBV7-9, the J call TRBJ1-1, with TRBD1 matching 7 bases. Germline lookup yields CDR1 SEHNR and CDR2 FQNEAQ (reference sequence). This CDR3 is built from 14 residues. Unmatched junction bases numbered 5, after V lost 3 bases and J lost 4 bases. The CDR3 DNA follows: TGTGCCAGCAGCTTCGACAGGGCGGTCACTGAAGCTTTCTTT. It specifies CASSFDRAVTEAFF. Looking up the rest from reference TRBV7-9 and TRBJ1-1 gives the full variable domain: DTGVSQNPRHKITKRGQNVTFRCDPISEHNRLYWYRQTLGQGPEFLTYFQNEAQLEKSRLLSDRFSAERPKGSFSTLEIQRTEQGDSAMYLCASSFDRAVTEAFFGQGTRLTVV.

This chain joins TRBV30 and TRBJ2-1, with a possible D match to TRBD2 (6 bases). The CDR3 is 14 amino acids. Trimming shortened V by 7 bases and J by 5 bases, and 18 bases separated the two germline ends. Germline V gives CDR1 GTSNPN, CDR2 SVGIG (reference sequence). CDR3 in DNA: TGTGCCTTCAAGACTAGGGTCGGCCACAATGAGCAGTTCTTC. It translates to CAFKTRVGHNEQFF. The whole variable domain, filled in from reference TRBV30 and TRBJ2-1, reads SQTIHQWPATLVQPVGSPLSLECTVEGTSNPNLYWYRQAAGRGLQLLFYSVGIGQISSEVPQNLSASRPQDRQFILSSKKLLLSDSGFYLCAFKTRVGHNEQFFGPGTRLTVL.

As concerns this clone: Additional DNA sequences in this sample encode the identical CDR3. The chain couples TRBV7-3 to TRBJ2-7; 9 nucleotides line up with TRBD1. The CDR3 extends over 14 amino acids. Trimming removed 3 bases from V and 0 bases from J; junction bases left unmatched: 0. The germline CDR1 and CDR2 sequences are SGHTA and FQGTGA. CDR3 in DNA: TGTGCCAGCAGCTTGACAGGGGGCTCCTACGAGCAGTACTTC. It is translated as CASSLTGGSYEQYF.

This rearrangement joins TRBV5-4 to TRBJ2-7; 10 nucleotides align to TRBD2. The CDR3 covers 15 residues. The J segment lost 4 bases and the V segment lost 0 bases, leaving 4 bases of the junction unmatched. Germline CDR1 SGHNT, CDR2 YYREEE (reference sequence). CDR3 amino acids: CASSLGTSGSYEQYF. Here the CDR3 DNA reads TGTGCCAGCAGCTTGGGGACTAGCGGTTCTTACGAGCAGTACTTC.

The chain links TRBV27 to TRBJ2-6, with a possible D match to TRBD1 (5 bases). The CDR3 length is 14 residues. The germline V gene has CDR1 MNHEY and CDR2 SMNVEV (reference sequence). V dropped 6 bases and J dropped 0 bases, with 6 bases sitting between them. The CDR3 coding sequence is TGTGCCAGCAGAGGGGACTCTGGGGCCAACGTCCTGACTTTC. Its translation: CASRGDSGANVLTF.

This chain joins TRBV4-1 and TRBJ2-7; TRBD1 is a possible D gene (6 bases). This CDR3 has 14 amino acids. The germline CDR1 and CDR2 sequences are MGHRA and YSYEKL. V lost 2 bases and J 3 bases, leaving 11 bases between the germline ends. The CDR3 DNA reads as TGCGCCAGCAGCCAAAACAGGGAAGTCTACGAGCAGTACTTC. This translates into CASSQNREVYEQYF.

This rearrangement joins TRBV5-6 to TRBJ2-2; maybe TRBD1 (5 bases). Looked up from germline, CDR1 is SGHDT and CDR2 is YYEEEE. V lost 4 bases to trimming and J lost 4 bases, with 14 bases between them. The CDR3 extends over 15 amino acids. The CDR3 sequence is CASSPGWGSTGELFF. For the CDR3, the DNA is TGTGCCAGCAGCCCAGGGTGGGGTTCCACCGGGGAGCTGTTTTTT.

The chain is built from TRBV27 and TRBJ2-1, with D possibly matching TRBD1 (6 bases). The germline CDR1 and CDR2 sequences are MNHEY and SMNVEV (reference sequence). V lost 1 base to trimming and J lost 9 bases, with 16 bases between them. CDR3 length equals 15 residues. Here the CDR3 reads CASSLLTFRGGEQFF. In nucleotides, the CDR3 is TGTGCCAGCAGTTTATTGACTTTTCGAGGGGGTGAGCAGTTCTTC.

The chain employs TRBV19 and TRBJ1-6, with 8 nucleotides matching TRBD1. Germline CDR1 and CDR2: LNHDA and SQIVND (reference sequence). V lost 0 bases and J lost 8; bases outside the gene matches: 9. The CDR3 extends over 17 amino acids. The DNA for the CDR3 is TGTGCCAGTAGTATAGAACGAGGACAGGGCGTTTATTCACCCCTCCACTTT. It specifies CASSIERGQGVYSPLHF. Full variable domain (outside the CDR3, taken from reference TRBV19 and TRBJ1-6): DGGITQSPKYLFRKEGQNVTLSCEQNLNHDAMYWYRQDPGQGLRLIYYSQIVNDFQKGDIAEGYSVSREKKESFPLTVTSAQKNPTAFYLCASSIERGQGVYSPLHFGNGTRLTVT.

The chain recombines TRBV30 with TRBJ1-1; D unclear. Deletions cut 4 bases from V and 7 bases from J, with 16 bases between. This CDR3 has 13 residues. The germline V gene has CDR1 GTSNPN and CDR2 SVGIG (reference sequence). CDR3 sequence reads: CAWKPGVENEAFF. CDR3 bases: TGTGCCTGGAAACCCGGGGTAGAGAATGAAGCTTTCTTT.

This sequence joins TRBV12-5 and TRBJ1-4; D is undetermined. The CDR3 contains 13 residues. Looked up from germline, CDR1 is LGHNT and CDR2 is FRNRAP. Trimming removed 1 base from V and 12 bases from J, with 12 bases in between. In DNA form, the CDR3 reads TGTGCTAGTGGTTTGGACCGACTTAGCGAACTGTTTTTT. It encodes CASGLDRLSELFF.

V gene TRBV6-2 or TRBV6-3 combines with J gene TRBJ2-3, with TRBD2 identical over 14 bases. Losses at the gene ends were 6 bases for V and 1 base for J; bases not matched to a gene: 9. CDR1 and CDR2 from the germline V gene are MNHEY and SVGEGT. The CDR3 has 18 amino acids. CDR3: CASSPRLAGGPRTDTQYF. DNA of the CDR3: TGTGCCAGCAGCCCTCGACTAGCGGGGGGGCCCCGCACAGATACGCAGTATTTT.

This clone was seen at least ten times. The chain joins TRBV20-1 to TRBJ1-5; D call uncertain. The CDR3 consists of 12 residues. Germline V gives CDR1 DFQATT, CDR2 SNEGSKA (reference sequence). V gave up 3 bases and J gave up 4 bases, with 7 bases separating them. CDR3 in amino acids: CSASYGNQPQHF. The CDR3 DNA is TGCAGTGCTAGTTACGGTAATCAGCCCCAGCATTTT.

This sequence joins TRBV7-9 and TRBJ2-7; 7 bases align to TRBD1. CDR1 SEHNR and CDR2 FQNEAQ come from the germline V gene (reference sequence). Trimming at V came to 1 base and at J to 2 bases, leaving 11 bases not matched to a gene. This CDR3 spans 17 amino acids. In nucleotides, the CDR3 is TGTGCCAGCAGCTTAGACCAGGCCAGGGGGTCACCCTACGAGCAGTACTTC. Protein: CASSLDQARGSPYEQYF.

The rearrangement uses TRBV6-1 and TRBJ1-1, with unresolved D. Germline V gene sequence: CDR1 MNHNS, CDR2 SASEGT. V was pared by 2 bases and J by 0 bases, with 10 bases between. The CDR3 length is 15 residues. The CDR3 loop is CASSEWAVMNTEAFF. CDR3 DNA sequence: TGTGCCAGCAGTGAATGGGCAGTCATGAACACTGAAGCTTTCTTT.

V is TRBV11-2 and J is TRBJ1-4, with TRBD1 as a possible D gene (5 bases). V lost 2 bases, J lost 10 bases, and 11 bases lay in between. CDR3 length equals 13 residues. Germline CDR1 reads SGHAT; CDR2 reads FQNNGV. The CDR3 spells CASSLSLGGKLFF. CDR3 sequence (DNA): TGTGCCAGCAGCTTATCCCTGGGGGGAAAACTGTTTTTT.

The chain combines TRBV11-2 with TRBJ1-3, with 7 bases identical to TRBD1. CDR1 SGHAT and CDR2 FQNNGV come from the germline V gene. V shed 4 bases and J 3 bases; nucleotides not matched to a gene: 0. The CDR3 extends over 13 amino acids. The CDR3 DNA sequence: TGTGCCAGCAGCTCAGGGGGTGGAAACACCATATATTTT. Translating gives CASSSGGGNTIYF.

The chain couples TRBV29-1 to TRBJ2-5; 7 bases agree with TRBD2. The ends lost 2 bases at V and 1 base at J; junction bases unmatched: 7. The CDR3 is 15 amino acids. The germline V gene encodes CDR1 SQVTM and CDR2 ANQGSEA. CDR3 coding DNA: TGCAGCGTTGAACACCTGGGGGGGGTCCAAGAGACCCAGTACTTC. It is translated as CSVEHLGGVQETQYF.

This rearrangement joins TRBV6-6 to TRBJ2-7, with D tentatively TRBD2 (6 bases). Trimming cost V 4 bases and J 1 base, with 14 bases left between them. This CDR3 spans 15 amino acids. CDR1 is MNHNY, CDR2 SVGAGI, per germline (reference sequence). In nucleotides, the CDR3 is TGTGCCAGCAGTTCGGGGATGGGGGGTTCCTACGAGCAGTACTTC. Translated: CASSSGMGGSYEQYF.

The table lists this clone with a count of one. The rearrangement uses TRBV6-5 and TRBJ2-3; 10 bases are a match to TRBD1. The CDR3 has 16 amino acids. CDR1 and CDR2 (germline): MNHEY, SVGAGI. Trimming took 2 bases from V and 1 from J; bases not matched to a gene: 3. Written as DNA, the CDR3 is TGTGCCAGCAGTTACGTTGGGACAGGGGGCACAGATACGCAGTATTTT. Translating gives CASSYVGTGGTDTQYF.

CDR3: CATSKLAGGTGELFF. DNA of the CDR3: TGTGCCACCAGTAAACTAGCGGGGGGGACCGGGGAGCTGTTTTTT. The chain links TRBV24-1 to TRBJ2-2, with TRBD2 matching 13 bases. Germline V gives CDR1 KGHDR, CDR2 SFDVKD. The CDR3 has 15 residues. The junction had 2 bases not matched to a gene; V was cut back by 6 bases and J by 5 bases.

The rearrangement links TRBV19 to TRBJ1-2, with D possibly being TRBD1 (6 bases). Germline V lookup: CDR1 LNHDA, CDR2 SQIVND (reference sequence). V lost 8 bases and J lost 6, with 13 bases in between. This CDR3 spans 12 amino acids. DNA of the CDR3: TGTGCCAGTCGAAACAGGGAACATGGCTACACCTTC. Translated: CASRNREHGYTF.

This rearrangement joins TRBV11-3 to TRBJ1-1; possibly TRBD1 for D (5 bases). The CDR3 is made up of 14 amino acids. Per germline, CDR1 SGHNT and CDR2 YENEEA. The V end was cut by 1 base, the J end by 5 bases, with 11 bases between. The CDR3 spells CASSLGGDLTEAFF. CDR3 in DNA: TGTGCCAGCAGCTTAGGGGGGGATTTAACTGAAGCTTTCTTT.

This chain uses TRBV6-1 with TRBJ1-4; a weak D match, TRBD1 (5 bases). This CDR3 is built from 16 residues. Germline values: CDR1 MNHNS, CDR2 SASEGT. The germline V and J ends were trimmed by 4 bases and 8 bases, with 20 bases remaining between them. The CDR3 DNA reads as TGTGCCAGCAGTGCCCCCGGGAGGACTAAGGGGGAAAAACTGTTTTTT. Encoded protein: CASSAPGRTKGEKLFF.

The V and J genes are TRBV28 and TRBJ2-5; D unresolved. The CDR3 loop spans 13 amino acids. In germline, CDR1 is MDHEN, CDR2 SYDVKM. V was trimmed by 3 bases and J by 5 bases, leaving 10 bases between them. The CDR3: CASSFRSEETQYF. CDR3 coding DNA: TGTGCCAGCAGTTTTCGGTCTGAGGAGACCCAGTACTTC.

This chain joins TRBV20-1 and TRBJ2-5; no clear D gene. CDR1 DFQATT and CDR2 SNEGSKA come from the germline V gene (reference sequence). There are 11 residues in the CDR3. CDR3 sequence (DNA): TGCAGCCAACTACTAATGGAGACCCAGTACTTC. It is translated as CSQLLMETQYF.

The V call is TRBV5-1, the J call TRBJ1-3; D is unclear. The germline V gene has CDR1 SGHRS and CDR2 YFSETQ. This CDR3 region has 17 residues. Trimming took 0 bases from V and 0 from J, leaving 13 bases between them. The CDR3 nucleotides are TGCGCCAGCAGCTTGGGGGAGTTGCGTTACTCTGGAAACACCATATATTTT. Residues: CASSLGELRYSGNTIYF.